A selection of T cell receptor beta chains follows, all from one sample in a study of Ad26.COV2.S vaccination and SARS-CoV-2 variants. Some clones are missing from TCRdb's copy, which holds only in-frame ones; the method was immunoSEQ multiplex PCR. Here the sample spans about half a million clones, nearly 90% being singletons. Sequencing was performed on peripheral blood, taken in a trial of Ad26.COV2.S vaccine versus placebo. Receptors originate from a person between 18 and 60 years old who received the Ad26.COV2.S COVID-19 vaccine or a placebo. The CDR3 runs from the conserved cysteine through the conserved F or W. Each record gives: CDR3 protein, CDR3 DNA, V gene, D gene, clone size, J gene, CDR3 length. The D gene is left open where the match is weak. Not all rows give a size; the values are once, few, many and, for expanded clones, a class.

cdr3_aa: CASHPGVRTFNPNF
cdr3_nt: TGTGCCAGCCACCCAGGGGTCCGGACTTTTAACCCAAACTTC
v_call: TRBV2
d_call: NA
clone_size: once
j_call: TRBJ1-2
cdr3_length: 14

cdr3_aa: CASSPIRQGGTEAFF
cdr3_nt: TGTGCCAGCTCACCTATAAGACAGGGTGGGACTGAAGCTTTCTTT
v_call: TRBV18
d_call: TRBD1
clone_size: NA
j_call: TRBJ1-1
cdr3_length: 15

cdr3_aa: CASSGESGRTYGYTF
cdr3_nt: TGTGCCAGCAGTGGAGAATCAGGGCGCACTTATGGCTACACCTTC
v_call: TRBV2
d_call: NA
clone_size: NA
j_call: TRBJ1-2
cdr3_length: 15

cdr3_aa: CASSLHQNTEAFF
cdr3_nt: TGTGCCAGCAGCTTACATCAGAACACTGAAGCTTTCTTT
v_call: TRBV11-3
d_call: NA
clone_size: NA
j_call: TRBJ1-1
cdr3_length: 13

cdr3_aa: CASRDYQTGELFF
cdr3_nt: TGTGCCAGCAGGGACTATCAAACCGGGGAGCTGTTTTTT
v_call: TRBV2
d_call: NA
clone_size: NA
j_call: TRBJ2-2
cdr3_length: 13

cdr3_aa: CASSLDRNQPQHF
cdr3_nt: TGTGCCAGCAGTTTAGACCGCAATCAGCCCCAGCATTTT
v_call: TRBV12-3/TRBV12-4
d_call: NA
clone_size: NA
j_call: TRBJ1-5
cdr3_length: 13

cdr3_aa: CASSLVGSRVNTEAFF
cdr3_nt: TGTGCCAGCAGCTTAGTAGGCAGCCGGGTGAACACTGAAGCTTTCTTT
v_call: TRBV7-2
d_call: NA
clone_size: NA
j_call: TRBJ1-1
cdr3_length: 16

cdr3_aa: CASSLQGAVHGYTF
cdr3_nt: TGTGCCAGCAGCTTGCAGGGGGCCGTACATGGCTACACCTTC
v_call: TRBV5-4
d_call: TRBD1
clone_size: many
j_call: TRBJ1-2
cdr3_length: 14

cdr3_aa: CASSESLAGYEQYF
cdr3_nt: TGCGCCAGCAGTGAGTCTCTAGCGGGCTACGAGCAGTACTTC
v_call: TRBV10-1
d_call: TRBD2
clone_size: NA
j_call: TRBJ2-7
cdr3_length: 14

cdr3_aa: CASSISSVYSSYNEQFF
cdr3_nt: TGTGCCAGTAGTATAAGCAGCGTCTACAGCTCCTACAATGAGCAGTTCTTC
v_call: TRBV19
d_call: NA
clone_size: NA
j_call: TRBJ2-1
cdr3_length: 17

cdr3_aa: CASSQEPGLMGEQYF
cdr3_nt: TGCGCCAGCAGCCAAGAACCAGGATTGATGGGCGAGCAGTACTTC
v_call: TRBV4-1
d_call: NA
clone_size: NA
j_call: TRBJ2-7
cdr3_length: 15

cdr3_aa: CASRLAGGRRELFF
cdr3_nt: TGTGCCAGCAGACTAGCGGGGGGAAGGAGGGAGCTGTTTTTT
v_call: TRBV13
d_call: TRBD2
clone_size: NA
j_call: TRBJ2-2
cdr3_length: 14

cdr3_aa: CASSSGADNSYNEQFF
cdr3_nt: TGTGCCAGCAGCTCCGGGGCGGATAACTCCTACAATGAGCAGTTCTTC
v_call: TRBV5-4
d_call: NA
clone_size: few
j_call: TRBJ2-1
cdr3_length: 16

cdr3_aa: CASSFGGTEETQYF
cdr3_nt: TGCGCCAGCAGCTTCGGGGGGACGGAAGAGACCCAGTACTTC
v_call: TRBV5-1
d_call: TRBD2
clone_size: NA
j_call: TRBJ2-5
cdr3_length: 14

cdr3_aa: CASSFIQGAGELFF
cdr3_nt: TGCGCCAGCAGCTTCATACAGGGGGCTGGGGAGCTGTTTTTT
v_call: TRBV5-1
d_call: TRBD1
clone_size: NA
j_call: TRBJ2-2
cdr3_length: 14

cdr3_aa: CAWSPYRADGYTF
cdr3_nt: TGTGCCTGGAGTCCCTACAGGGCAGACGGCTACACCTTC
v_call: TRBV30
d_call: NA
clone_size: NA
j_call: TRBJ1-2
cdr3_length: 13

cdr3_aa: CASSQLQGTNSPLHF
cdr3_nt: TGCGCCAGCAGCCAATTACAGGGAACTAATTCACCCCTCCACTTT
v_call: TRBV4-3
d_call: NA
clone_size: NA
j_call: TRBJ1-6
cdr3_length: 15

cdr3_aa: CASSTGLYNEQFF
cdr3_nt: TGTGCCAGCAGTACCGGGCTGTACAATGAGCAGTTCTTC
v_call: TRBV6-2/TRBV6-3
d_call: NA
clone_size: NA
j_call: TRBJ2-1
cdr3_length: 13

cdr3_aa: CAIMPGSSYNEQFF
cdr3_nt: TGTGCCATCATGCCAGGGTCCTCCTACAATGAGCAGTTCTTC
v_call: TRBV10-3
d_call: NA
clone_size: NA
j_call: TRBJ2-1
cdr3_length: 14

cdr3_aa: CASSLAQGVGEQYF
cdr3_nt: TGTGCCAGCAGCTTAGCACAGGGGGTGGGCGAGCAGTACTTC
v_call: TRBV11-2
d_call: TRBD1
clone_size: NA
j_call: TRBJ2-7
cdr3_length: 14

cdr3_aa: CASSQDGQGFNEKLFF
cdr3_nt: TGTGCCAGCAGCCAAGACGGACAGGGTTTTAATGAAAAACTGTTTTTT
v_call: TRBV3-1/TRBV3-2
d_call: TRBD1
clone_size: NA
j_call: TRBJ1-4
cdr3_length: 16

cdr3_aa: CASSPRRENEKLFF
cdr3_nt: TGTGCCAGCTCACCCAGAAGAGAGAATGAAAAACTGTTTTTT
v_call: TRBV18
d_call: NA
clone_size: NA
j_call: TRBJ1-4
cdr3_length: 14

cdr3_aa: CASSPRDRGLYYEQYF
cdr3_nt: TGTGCCAGCAGTCCCCGGGACAGGGGGTTATACTACGAGCAGTACTTC
v_call: TRBV27
d_call: TRBD1
clone_size: NA
j_call: TRBJ2-7
cdr3_length: 16

cdr3_aa: CASSKASVFRSSGNTIYF
cdr3_nt: TGTGCCAGCAGCAAAGCCTCAGTGTTTAGGAGCTCTGGAAACACCATATATTTT
v_call: TRBV21-1
d_call: NA
clone_size: NA
j_call: TRBJ1-3
cdr3_length: 18

cdr3_aa: CASRWTGLNQPQHF
cdr3_nt: TGTGCCAGCAGGTGGACAGGGCTGAATCAGCCCCAGCATTTT
v_call: TRBV6-7
d_call: TRBD1
clone_size: NA
j_call: TRBJ1-5
cdr3_length: 14

cdr3_aa: CASSLNPLAVVYEQYF
cdr3_nt: TGTGCCAGCAGCCTCAATCCACTAGCGGTTGTCTACGAGCAGTACTTC
v_call: TRBV27
d_call: TRBD2
clone_size: NA
j_call: TRBJ2-7
cdr3_length: 16

cdr3_aa: CASSTDTSGRTQRHF
cdr3_nt: TGCGCCAGCAGCACCGATACTAGCGGGAGGACCCAACGGCATTTT
v_call: TRBV5-1
d_call: TRBD2
clone_size: NA
j_call: TRBJ2-3
cdr3_length: 15

cdr3_aa: CASSAGQGFSYEQYF
cdr3_nt: TGTGCCAGCAGCGCCGGACAGGGGTTCTCCTACGAGCAGTACTTC
v_call: TRBV9
d_call: TRBD1
clone_size: NA
j_call: TRBJ2-7
cdr3_length: 15